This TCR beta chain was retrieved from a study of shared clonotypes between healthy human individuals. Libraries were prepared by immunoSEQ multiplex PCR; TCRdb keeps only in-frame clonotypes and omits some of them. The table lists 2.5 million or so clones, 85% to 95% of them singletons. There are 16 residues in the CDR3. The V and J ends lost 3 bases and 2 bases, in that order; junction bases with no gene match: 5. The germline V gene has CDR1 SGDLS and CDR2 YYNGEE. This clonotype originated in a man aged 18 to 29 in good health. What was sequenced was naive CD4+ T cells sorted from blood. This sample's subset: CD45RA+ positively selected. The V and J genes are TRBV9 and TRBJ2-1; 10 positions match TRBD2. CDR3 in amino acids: CASSAQLAGAYNEQFF. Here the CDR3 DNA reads TGTGCCAGCAGCGCCCAGCTAGCGGGAGCCTACAATGAGCAGTTCTTC.